Described below is a single T cell receptor beta chain sequence and its context. Its antigen is currently unknown. The repertoire was sequenced with immunoSEQ multiplex PCR; TCRdb's copy has only in-frame clones and lacks some. The sample includes around 91,000 clones, approximately 93% of them seen just once. CDR1 and CDR2 from the germline V gene are SGHTA and FQGNSA. The V segment lost 3 bases and the J segment 4 bases; nucleotides outside the gene matches: 2. This CDR3 region has 13 residues. This entry belongs to a study of cytomegalovirus exposure and HLA in healthy donors. Findings and caveats of the study: A later analysis found first-cohort TCR clusters tended to co-occur in the roughly 120 validation repertoires.

The chain carries TRBV7-2 and TRBJ2-7, with 8 positions matching TRBD2. The sequenced material came from PBMCs. This TCR was recovered from a woman aged 25-40 years in good health and CMV-seropositive. The CDR3 sequence: CASSFSGAYEQYF. The CDR3 DNA is TGTGCCAGCAGCTTTAGCGGGGCTTACGAGCAGTACTTC.